This T cell receptor (beta chain) was captured in a study of blood T cells in healthy people across ages. This clonotype was found many times. For the second PCR, which ran for roughly 6 to 11 cycles, a sample-barcoded 5' primer and a J-beta primer mix were used. TCRdb fed the 5' RACE reads into MiXCR, producing one record per CDR3 protein. This sample has 450,000 to 650,000 distinct CDR3 sequences, with less than 25% found just once. The CDR3 is made up of 15 amino acids. V shed 1 base and J shed 2 bases, with 12 bases lying between them. Germline lookup yields CDR1 MNHNY and CDR2 SVGAGI (reference sequence). These sequences were also reported in another study, on T cells of mothers and their children. From that report: Donors comprised a few healthy Caucasian mothers plus their six children.

The gene calls are TRBV6-6 and TRBJ2-7; D is perhaps TRBD1 (5 bases). Sequenced input: blood. The TCR originated in a boy aged 5-17 years in good health. CDR3: CASSYFIIGAYEQYF. In nucleotides, the CDR3 is TGTGCCAGCAGTTACTTCATAATAGGGGCCTACGAGCAGTACTTC.